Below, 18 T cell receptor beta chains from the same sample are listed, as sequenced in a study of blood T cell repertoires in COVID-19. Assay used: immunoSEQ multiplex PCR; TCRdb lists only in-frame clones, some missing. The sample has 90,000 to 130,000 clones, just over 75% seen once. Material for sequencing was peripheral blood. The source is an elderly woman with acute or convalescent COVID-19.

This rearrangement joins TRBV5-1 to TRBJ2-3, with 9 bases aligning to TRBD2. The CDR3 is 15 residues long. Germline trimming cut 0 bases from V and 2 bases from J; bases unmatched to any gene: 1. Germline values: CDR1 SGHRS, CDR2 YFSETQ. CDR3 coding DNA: TGCGCCAGCAGCTTGGAGCGGGGGGACACAGATACGCAGTATTTT. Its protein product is CASSLERGDTDTQYF.

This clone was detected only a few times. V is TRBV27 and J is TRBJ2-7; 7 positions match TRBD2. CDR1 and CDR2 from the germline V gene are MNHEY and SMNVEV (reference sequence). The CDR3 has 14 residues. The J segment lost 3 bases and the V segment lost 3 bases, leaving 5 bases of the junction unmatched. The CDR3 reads CASSLASGGYEQYF. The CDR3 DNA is TGTGCCAGCAGTTTGGCTAGCGGAGGCTACGAGCAGTACTTC.

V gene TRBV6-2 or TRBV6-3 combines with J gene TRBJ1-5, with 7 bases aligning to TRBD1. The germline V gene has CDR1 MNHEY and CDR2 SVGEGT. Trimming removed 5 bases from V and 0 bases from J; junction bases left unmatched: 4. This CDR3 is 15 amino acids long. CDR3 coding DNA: TGTGCCAGCAGTCGGGACAGATATAGCAATCAGCCCCAGCATTTT. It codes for CASSRDRYSNQPQHF.

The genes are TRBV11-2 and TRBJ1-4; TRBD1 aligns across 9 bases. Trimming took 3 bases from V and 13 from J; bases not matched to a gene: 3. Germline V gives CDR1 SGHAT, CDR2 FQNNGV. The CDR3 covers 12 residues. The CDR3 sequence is CASSFTGGGLFF. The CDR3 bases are TGTGCCAGCAGCTTCACAGGGGGCGGACTGTTTTTT.

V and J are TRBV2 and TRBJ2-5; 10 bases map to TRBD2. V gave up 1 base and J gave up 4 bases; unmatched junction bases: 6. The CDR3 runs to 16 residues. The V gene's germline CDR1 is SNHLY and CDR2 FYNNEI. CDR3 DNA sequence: TGTGCCAGCAGTGAAGGGGCTAGCGGGGGTTTAGAGACCCAGTACTTC. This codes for CASSEGASGGLETQYF.

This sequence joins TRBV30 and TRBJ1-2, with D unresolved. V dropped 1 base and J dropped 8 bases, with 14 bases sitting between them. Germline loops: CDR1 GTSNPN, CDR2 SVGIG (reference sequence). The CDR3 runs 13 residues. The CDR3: CAWSDSAVRGYTF. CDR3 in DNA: TGTGCCTGGAGTGACAGTGCCGTTCGGGGCTACACCTTC.

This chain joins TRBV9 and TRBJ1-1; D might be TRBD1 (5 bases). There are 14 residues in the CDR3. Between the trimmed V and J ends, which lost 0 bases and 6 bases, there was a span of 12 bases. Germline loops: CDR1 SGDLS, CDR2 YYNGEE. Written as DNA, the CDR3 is TGTGCCAGCAGCGTAGGCCAGGGAATGGCTGAAGCTTTCTTT. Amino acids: CASSVGQGMAEAFF.

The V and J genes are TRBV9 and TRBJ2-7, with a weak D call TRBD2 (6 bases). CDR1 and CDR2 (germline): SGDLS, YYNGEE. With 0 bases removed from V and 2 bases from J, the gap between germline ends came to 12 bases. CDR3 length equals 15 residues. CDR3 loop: CASSVESGGAYEQYF. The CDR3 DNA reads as TGTGCCAGCAGCGTAGAAAGCGGCGGGGCCTACGAGCAGTACTTC.

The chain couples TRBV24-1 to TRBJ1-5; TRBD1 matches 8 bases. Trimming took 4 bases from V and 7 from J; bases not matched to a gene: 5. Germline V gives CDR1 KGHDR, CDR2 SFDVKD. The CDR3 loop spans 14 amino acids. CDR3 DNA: TGTGCCACCAGTGAATCAGGGGGCTGGCAGCCCCAGCATTTT. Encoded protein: CATSESGGWQPQHF.

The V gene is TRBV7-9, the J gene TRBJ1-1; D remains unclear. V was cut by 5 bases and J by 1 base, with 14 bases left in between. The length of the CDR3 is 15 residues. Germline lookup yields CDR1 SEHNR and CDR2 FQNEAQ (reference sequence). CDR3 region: CASSPGGQQNTEAFF. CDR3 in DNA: TGTGCCAGCAGCCCCGGCGGCCAACAGAACACTGAAGCTTTCTTT.

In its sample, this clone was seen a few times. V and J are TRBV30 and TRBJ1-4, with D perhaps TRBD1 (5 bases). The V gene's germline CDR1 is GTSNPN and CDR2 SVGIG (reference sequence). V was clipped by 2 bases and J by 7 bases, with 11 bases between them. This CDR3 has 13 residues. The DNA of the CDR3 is TGTGCCTGGAGTCCAGGGCTGTTTGAAAAACTGTTTTTT. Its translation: CAWSPGLFEKLFF.

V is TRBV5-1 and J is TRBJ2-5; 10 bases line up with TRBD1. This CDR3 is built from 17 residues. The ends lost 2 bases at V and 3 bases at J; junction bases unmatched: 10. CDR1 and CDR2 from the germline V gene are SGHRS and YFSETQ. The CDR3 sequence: CASSFRPSGTGEETQYF. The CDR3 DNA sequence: TGCGCCAGCAGCTTTCGTCCCTCCGGGACAGGGGAAGAGACCCAGTACTTC. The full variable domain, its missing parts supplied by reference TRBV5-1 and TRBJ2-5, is KAGVTQTPRYLIKTRGQQVTLSCSPISGHRSVSWYQQTPGQGLQFLFEYFSETQRNKGNFPGRFSGRQFSNSRSEMNVSTLELGDSALYLCASSFRPSGTGEETQYFGPGTRLLVL.

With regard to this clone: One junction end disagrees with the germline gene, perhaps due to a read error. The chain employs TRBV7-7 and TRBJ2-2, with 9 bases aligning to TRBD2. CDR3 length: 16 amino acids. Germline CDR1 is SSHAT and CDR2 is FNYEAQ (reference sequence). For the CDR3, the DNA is TGTGCTAGCAGCTTAAATAGCGGGAGGAACACCGGGGAGCTGTTTTTT. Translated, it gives CASSLNSGRNTGELFF.

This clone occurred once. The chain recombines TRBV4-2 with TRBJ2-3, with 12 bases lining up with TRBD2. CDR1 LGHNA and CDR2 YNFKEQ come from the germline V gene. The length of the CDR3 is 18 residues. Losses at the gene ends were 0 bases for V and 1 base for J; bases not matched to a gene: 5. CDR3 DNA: TGTGCCAGCAGCCAAGAATCGACTAGCGGGAGAGGCACAGATACGCAGTATTTT. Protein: CASSQESTSGRGTDTQYF.

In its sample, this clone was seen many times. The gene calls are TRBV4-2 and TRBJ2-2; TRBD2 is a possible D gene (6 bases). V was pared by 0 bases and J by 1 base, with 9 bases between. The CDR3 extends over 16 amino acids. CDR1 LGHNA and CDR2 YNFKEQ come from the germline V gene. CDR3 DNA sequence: TGTGCCAGCAGCCAAGAAGAGGGACTGAACACCGGGGAGCTGTTTTTT. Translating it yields CASSQEEGLNTGELFF.

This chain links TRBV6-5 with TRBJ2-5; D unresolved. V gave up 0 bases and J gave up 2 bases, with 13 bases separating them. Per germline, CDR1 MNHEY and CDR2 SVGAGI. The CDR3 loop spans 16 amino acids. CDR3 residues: CASSYSRHLGQETQYF. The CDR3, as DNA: TGTGCCAGCAGTTACTCCAGACACTTAGGACAAGAGACCCAGTACTTC.

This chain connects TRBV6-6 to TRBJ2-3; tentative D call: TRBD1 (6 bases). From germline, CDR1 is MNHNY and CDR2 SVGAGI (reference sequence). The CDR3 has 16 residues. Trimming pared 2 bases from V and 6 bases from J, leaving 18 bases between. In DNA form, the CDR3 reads TGTGCCAGCAGTTACCGGAGTCCCTCCCAGGGGGATACGCAGTATTTT. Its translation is CASSYRSPSQGDTQYF.

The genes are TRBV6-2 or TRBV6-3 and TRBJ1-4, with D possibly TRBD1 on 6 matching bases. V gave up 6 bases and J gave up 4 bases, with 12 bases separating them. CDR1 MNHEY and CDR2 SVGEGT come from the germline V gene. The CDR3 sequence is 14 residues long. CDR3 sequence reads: CASSPGHRNEKLFF. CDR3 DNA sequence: TGTGCCAGCAGCCCGGGACACCGTAATGAAAAACTGTTTTTT.